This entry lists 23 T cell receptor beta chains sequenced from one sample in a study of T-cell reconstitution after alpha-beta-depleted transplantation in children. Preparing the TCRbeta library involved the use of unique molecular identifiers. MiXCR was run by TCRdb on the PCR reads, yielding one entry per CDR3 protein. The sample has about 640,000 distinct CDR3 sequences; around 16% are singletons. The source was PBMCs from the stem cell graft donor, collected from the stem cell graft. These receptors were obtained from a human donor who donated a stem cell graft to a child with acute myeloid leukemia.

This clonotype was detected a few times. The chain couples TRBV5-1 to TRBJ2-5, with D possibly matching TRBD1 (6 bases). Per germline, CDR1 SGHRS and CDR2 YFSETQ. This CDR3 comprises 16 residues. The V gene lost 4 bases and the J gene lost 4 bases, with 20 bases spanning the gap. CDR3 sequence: CASSLIGRGRGETQYF. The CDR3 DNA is TGCGCCAGCAGCCTGATTGGCAGGGGAAGAGGAGAGACCCAGTACTTC. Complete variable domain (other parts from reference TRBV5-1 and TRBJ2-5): KAGVTQTPRYLIKTRGQQVTLSCSPISGHRSVSWYQQTPGQGLQFLFEYFSETQRNKGNFPGRFSGRQFSNSRSEMNVSTLELGDSALYLCASSLIGRGRGETQYFGPGTRLLVL.

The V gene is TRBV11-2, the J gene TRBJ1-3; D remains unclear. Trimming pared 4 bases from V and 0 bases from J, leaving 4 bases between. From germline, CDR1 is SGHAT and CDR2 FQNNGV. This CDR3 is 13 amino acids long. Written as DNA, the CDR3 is TGTGCCAGCAGCTCCAACTCTGGAAACACCATATATTTT. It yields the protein CASSSNSGNTIYF.

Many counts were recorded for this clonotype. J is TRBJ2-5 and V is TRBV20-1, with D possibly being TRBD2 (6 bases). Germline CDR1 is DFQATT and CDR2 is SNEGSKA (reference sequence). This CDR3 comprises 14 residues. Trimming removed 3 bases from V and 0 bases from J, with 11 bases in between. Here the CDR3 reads CSASVRDYQETQYF. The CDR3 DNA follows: TGCAGTGCTAGTGTCCGGGACTACCAAGAGACCCAGTACTTC.

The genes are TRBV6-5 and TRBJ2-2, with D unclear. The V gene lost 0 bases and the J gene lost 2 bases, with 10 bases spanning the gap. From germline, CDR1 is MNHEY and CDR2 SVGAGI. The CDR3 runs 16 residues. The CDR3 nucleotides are TGTGCCAGCAGTTACTCCCGGCAGCAAAACACCGGGGAGCTGTTTTTT. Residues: CASSYSRQQNTGELFF.

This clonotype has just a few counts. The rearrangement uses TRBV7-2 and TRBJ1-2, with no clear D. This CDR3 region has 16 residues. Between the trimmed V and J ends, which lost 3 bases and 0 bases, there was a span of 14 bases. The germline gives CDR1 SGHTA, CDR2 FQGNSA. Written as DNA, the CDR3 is TGTGCCAGCAGCTTGTCAGGATTAACATCTAACTATGGCTACACCTTC. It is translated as CASSLSGLTSNYGYTF.

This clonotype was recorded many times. The CDR3 nucleotides are TGCAGTGCTAGAGATGAAGGGGCGTGGGACACCGGGGAGCTGTTTTTT. Translating gives CSARDEGAWDTGELFF. The genes are TRBV20-1 and TRBJ2-2, with D possibly TRBD1 on 5 matching bases. Per the germline V gene, CDR1 is DFQATT and CDR2 is SNEGSKA (reference sequence). The CDR3 loop spans 16 amino acids. Trimming left V 0 bases short and J 3 bases short, with 14 bases between.

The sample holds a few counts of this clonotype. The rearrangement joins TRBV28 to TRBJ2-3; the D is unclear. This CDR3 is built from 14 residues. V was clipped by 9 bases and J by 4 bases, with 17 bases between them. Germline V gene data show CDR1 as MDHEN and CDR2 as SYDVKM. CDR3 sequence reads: CASYRNRRADTQYF. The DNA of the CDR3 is TGTGCCAGTTATAGGAACCGTAGGGCAGATACGCAGTATTTT. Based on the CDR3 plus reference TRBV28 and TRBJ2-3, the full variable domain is DVKVTQSSRYLVKRTGEKVFLECVQDMDHENMFWYRQDPGLGLRLIYFSYDVKMKEKGDIPEGYSVSREKKERFSLILESASTNQTSMYLCASYRNRRADTQYFGPGTRLTVL.

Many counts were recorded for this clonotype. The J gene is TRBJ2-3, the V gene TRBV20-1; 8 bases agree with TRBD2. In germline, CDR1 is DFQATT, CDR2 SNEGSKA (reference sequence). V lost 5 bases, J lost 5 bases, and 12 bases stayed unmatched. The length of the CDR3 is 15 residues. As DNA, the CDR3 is TGCAGTGCTGGGGGGGTTAGCGGGAAAAGAGATACGCAGTATTTT. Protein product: CSAGGVSGKRDTQYF.

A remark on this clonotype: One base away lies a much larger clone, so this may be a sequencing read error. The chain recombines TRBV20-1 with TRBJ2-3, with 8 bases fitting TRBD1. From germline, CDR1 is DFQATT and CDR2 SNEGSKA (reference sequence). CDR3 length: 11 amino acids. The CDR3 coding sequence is TGCAGTGTTAGAGTGACAGGGGTGCGGTATTTT. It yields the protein CSVRVTGVRYF.

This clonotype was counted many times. The CDR3 sequence: CASSPPPGGVDTQYF. In nucleotides, the CDR3 is TGTGCCAGCAGCCCCCCACCCGGGGGGGTAGATACGCAGTATTTT. The rearrangement joins TRBV6-1 to TRBJ2-3; 8 bases are a match to TRBD2. With V trimmed by 6 bases and J by 5 bases, 10 bases remained unmatched. This CDR3 is 15 amino acids long. The germline V gene has CDR1 MNHNS and CDR2 SASEGT.

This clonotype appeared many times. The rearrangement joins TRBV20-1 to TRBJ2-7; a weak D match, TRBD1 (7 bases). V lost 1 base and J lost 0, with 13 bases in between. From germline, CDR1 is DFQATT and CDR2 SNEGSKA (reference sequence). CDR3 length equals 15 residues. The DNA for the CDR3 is TGCAGTGCTAGAGCCTCAGGGGGGATCTCCTACGAGCAGTACTTC. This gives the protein CSARASGGISYEQYF.

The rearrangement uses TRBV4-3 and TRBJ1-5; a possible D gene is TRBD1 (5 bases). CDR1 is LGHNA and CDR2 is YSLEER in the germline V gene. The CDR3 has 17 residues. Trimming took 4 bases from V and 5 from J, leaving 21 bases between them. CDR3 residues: CASSLTFQGKGYQPQHF. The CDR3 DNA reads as TGCGCCAGCAGCCTGACCTTCCAGGGAAAGGGGTATCAGCCCCAGCATTTT.

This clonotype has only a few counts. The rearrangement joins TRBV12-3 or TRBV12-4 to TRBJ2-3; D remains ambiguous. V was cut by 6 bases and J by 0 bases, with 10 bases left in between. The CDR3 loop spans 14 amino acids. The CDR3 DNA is TGTGCCAGCAGCAGCCAACCTAGCACAGATACGCAGTATTTT. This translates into CASSSQPSTDTQYF.

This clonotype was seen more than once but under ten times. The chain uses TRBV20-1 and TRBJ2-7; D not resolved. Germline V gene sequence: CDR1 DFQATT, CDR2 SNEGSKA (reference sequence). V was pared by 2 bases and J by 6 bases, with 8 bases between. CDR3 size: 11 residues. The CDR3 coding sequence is TGCAGTGCTAGATTGGGTAGCGAGCAGTACGTC. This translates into CSARLGSEQYV.

The DNA for the CDR3 is TGCGCCAGCGGACATGGTCAGGGCAATGAGCAGTTCTTC. Protein: CASGHGQGNEQFF. This chain uses TRBV4-1 with TRBJ2-1, with a tentative D call TRBD1 (5 bases). Germline V lookup: CDR1 MGHRA, CDR2 YSYEKL. V lost 8 bases and J lost 6, with 14 bases in between. The CDR3 runs to 13 residues.

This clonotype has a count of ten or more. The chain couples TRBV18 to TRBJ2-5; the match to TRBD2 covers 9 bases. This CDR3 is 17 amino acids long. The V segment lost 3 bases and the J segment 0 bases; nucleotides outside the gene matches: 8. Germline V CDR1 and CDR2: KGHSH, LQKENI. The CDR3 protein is CASSPWKSGGYQETQYF. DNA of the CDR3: TGTGCCAGCTCACCGTGGAAAAGCGGGGGGTACCAAGAGACCCAGTACTTC.

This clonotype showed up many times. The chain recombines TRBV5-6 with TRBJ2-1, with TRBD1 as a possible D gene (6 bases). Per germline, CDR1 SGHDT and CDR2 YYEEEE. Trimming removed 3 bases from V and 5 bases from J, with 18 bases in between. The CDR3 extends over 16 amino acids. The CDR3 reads CASSSYGTSTHNEQFF. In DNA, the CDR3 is TGTGCCAGCAGCTCCTACGGGACATCAACACACAATGAGCAGTTCTTC.

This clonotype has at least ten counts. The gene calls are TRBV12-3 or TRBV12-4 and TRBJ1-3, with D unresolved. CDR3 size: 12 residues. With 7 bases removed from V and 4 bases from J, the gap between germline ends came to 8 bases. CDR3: CASILRGNTIYF. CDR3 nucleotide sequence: TGTGCCAGCATACTCCGGGGAAACACCATATATTTT.

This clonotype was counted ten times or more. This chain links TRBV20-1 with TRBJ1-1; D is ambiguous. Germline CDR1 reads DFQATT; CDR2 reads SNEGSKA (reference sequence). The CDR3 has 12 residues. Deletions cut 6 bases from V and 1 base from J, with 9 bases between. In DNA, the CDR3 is TGCAGTGCGGGTTCACCGAACACTGAAGCTTTCTTT. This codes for CSAGSPNTEAFF.

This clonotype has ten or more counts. The CDR3 bases are TGCAGTGCTAAAAGCGGGACAGGGCATGAGACCCAGTACTTC. It encodes CSAKSGTGHETQYF. The chain recombines TRBV20-1 with TRBJ2-5; 9 bases map to TRBD1. The CDR3 is made up of 14 amino acids. Germline V lookup: CDR1 DFQATT, CDR2 SNEGSKA (reference sequence). The V gene end was trimmed by 4 bases and the J gene end by 5 bases; junction bases not matched to a gene: 8.

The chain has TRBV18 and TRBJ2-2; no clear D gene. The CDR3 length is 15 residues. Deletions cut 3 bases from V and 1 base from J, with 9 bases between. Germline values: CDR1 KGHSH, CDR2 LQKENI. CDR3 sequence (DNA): TGTGCCAGCTCACCTACCAAAGAGAACACCGGGGAGCTGTTTTTT. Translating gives CASSPTKENTGELFF. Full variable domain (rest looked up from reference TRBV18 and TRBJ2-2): NAGVMQNPRHLVRRRGQEARLRCSPMKGHSHVYWYRQLPEEGLKFMVYLQKENIIDESGMPKERFSAEFPKEGPSILRIQQVVRGDSAAYFCASSPTKENTGELFFGEGSRLTVL.

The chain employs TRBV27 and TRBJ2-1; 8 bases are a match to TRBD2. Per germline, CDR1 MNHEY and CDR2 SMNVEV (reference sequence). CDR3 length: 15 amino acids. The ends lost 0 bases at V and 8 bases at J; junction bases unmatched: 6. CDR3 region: CASSLSNGGADEQFF. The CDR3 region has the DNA TGTGCCAGCAGTTTATCGAACGGGGGGGCCGATGAGCAGTTCTTC.

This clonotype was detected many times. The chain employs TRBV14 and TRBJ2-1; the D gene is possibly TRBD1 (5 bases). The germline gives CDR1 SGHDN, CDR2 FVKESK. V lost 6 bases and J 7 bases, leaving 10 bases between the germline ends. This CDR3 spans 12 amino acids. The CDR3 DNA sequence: TGTGCCAGCAGTCGACAGAGAAATGAGCAGTTCTTC. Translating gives CASSRQRNEQFF.